These T cell receptor beta chains were read from a single sample in a study of technical replicates of blood from a few donors. Here immunoSEQ multiplex PCR was the method, and the copy in TCRdb shows in-frame clones only, minus some. Seen here are under 85,000 clones, about nine tenths observed once, and the top ten hold 0.39%. The sample consisted of T cells isolated from PBMCs. These receptors were taken from a human donor in good health. Each CDR3 is given with its conserved first and last residue. A D gene is named only where the DNA matches it firmly. The size of a clone is reported for some rows only, either as once, few or many, or as a class for expanded clones.

TRBJ2-7 | TRBD2 | TRBV10-1 | . | CASSESRGVIYEQYF | TGCGCCAGCAGTGAGTCGCGGGGGGTGATCTACGAGCAGTACTTC
TRBJ2-5 | . | TRBV7-3 | . | CASSLTLGARETQYF | TGTGCCAGCAGCTTAACGTTGGGGGCGCGGGAGACCCAGTACTTC
TRBJ1-2 | . | TRBV7-9 | . | CASSPTVPYGYTF | TGTGCCAGCAGCCCCACAGTGCCCTATGGCTACACCTTC
TRBJ2-7 | . | TRBV18 | . | CASSPRVQGGYEQYF | TGTGCCAGCTCACCACGGGTACAGGGAGGGTACGAGCAGTACTTC
TRBJ1-1 | . | TRBV11-3 | . | CASAHVEAFF | TGTGCCAGCGCACATGTTGAAGCTTTCTTT
TRBJ2-1 | TRBD1 | TRBV7-9 | . | CASSLRPGQGRNEQFF | TGTGCCAGCAGCCTCCGCCCGGGACAGGGACGAAATGAGCAGTTCTTC
TRBJ2-2 | . | TRBV7-9 | . | CASSLSGELFF | TGTGCCAGCAGCCTGAGCGGGGAGCTGTTTTTT
TRBJ1-1 | . | TRBV5-1 | . | CASSLVGGDTEAFF | TGCGCCAGCAGCTTGGTTGGGGGGGACACTGAAGCTTTCTTT
TRBJ2-7 | . | TRBV19 | . | CASSMPGSLYYEQYF | TGTGCCAGTAGTATGCCCGGGAGCTTATACTACGAGCAGTACTTC
TRBJ2-6 | . | TRBV10-1 | . | CASSGSPAGANVLTF | TGCGCCAGCAGTGGGTCCCCAGCTGGGGCCAACGTCCTGACTTTC
TRBJ2-1 | . | TRBV10-1 | . | CATLPGLHSDNEQFF | TGCGCCACCCTACCGGGACTCCATTCTGACAATGAGCAGTTCTTC
TRBJ1-2 | . | TRBV30 | . | CAWSEGGAGYGYTF | TGTGCCTGGAGTGAGGGGGGGGCGGGGTATGGCTACACCTTC
TRBJ1-2 | . | TRBV18 | . | CASSPGTTSYGYTF | TGTGCCAGCTCACCGGGGACAACATCTTATGGCTACACCTTC
TRBJ2-7 | TRBD2 | TRBV28 | . | CASSSRSGGPYEQYF | TGTGCCAGCAGTTCGAGGTCGGGGGGACCCTACGAGCAGTACTTC
TRBJ2-1 | . | TRBV11-2 | . | CASSLDRLPINEQFF | TGTGCCAGCAGCTTGGACAGACTTCCTATCAATGAGCAGTTCTTC
TRBJ2-7 | . | TRBV5-3 | . | CARSCRSYEQYF | TGTGCCAGAAGCTGTCGGAGCTACGAGCAGTACTTC
TRBJ1-1 | . | TRBV5-1 | . | CASRLTGNTEAFF | TGCGCCAGCAGGCTGACGGGGAACACTGAAGCTTTCTTT
TRBJ2-7 | TRBD2 | TRBV7-2 | . | CASSSDLLAGTYEQYF | TGTGCCAGCAGCTCGGATTTACTAGCGGGTACCTACGAGCAGTACTTC
TRBJ2-1 | . | TRBV28 | . | CASSLWDPRVKYEQFF | TGTGCCAGCAGTTTATGGGACCCCAGGGTCAAGTATGAGCAGTTCTTC
TRBJ2-3 | TRBD2 | TRBV11-1 | . | CASSVLAGVVTDTQYF | TGTGCCAGCAGCGTACTAGCGGGAGTTGTCACAGATACGCAGTATTTT
TRBJ1-5 | . | TRBV18 | . | CASSPDIAREGQPQHF | TGTGCCAGCTCACCAGATATCGCCAGGGAGGGCCAGCCCCAGCATTTT
TRBJ1-3 | TRBD1 | TRBV28 | . | CASSLTGAGNTIYF | TGTGCCAGCAGTTTAACAGGGGCTGGAAACACCATATATTTT
TRBJ2-3 | . | TRBV11-3 | . | CASSLGRLADTDTQYF | TGTGCCAGCAGCTTAGGTCGACTGGCCGACACAGATACGCAGTATTTT
TRBJ2-7 | TRBD2 | TRBV29-1 | once | CSVVWGGAISSYEQYF | TGCAGCGTTGTATGGGGGGGTGCTATTAGCTCCTACGAGCAGTACTTC
TRBJ2-3 | . | TRBV7-3 | . | CASSSLGRMSTDTQYF | TGTGCCAGCAGCTCGCTAGGTAGGATGTCCACAGATACGCAGTATTTT
TRBJ2-7 | . | TRBV10-3 | . | CAISEREDYEQYF | TGTGCCATCAGTGAACGCGAGGACTACGAGCAGTACTTC
TRBJ1-4 | . | TRBV7-9 | . | CASSPGGGEQLFF | TGTGCCAGCAGCCCGGGGGGGGGTGAGCAACTGTTTTTT
TRBJ2-1 | . | TRBV30 | . | CATGLSSNEQFF | TGTGCCACAGGGTTGAGTTCTAATGAGCAGTTCTTC
TRBJ1-4 | . | TRBV4-3 | . | CASSQERSRREEKLFF | TGCGCCAGCAGCCAAGAGAGGAGCCGGAGGGAGGAAAAACTGTTTTTT
TRBJ2-3 | . | TRBV7-9 | once | CAILGVPDTQYF | TGTGCCATCCTCGGGGTACCGGATACGCAGTATTTT
TRBJ2-1 | . | TRBV7-3 | . | CASSLSGQIHEQFF | TGTGCCAGCAGCTTATCCGGACAAATCCATGAGCAGTTCTTC
TRBJ1-4 | . | TRBV6-5 | . | CASRGQGEKLFF | TGTGCCAGCAGGGGGCAGGGTGAAAAACTGTTTTTT
TRBJ2-2 | TRBD1 | TRBV9 | . | CASSVEGGRGELFF | TGTGCCAGCAGCGTAGAAGGGGGCAGGGGGGAGCTGTTTTTT
TRBJ1-3 | . | TRBV7-9 | . | CASRPDLRNTIYF | TGTGCCAGCAGACCAGATCTGAGAAACACCATATATTTT
TRBJ2-3 | . | TRBV28 | . | CASSPGGPDTQYF | TGTGCCAGCAGTCCAGGAGGACCGGATACGCAGTATTTT
TRBJ1-2 | TRBD1 | TRBV6-5 | once | CASTGTALNYGYTF | TGTGCCAGCACCGGGACAGCTCTTAACTATGGCTACACCTTC
TRBJ2-7 | TRBD2 | TRBV27 | . | CASREGLAGGYEQYF | TGTGCCAGCAGAGAAGGACTAGCGGGAGGCTACGAGCAGTACTTC
TRBJ2-1 | . | TRBV28 | . | CASRPGLAFYNEQFF | TGTGCCAGCAGACCGGGTCTAGCCTTCTACAATGAGCAGTTCTTC
TRBJ2-7 | . | TRBV7-2 | . | CASSIRGSRAYYEQYF | TGTGCCAGCAGCATCCGGGGGAGCCGAGCCTACTACGAGCAGTACTTC
TRBJ1-5 | TRBD1 | TRBV30 | . | CAWSEGRGASNQPQHF | TGTGCCTGGAGTGAAGGCAGGGGGGCCAGCAATCAGCCCCAGCATTTT
TRBJ2-5 | . | TRBV5-6 | . | CASRYTVQETQYF | TGTGCCAGCAGATACACAGTACAAGAGACCCAGTACTTC